The source of this T cell receptor (beta chain) is a study of T cell repertoires in cytomegalovirus infection. Study at large: HLA-B-restricted CMV epitopes that are well studied were used alongside recently identified HLA-C-restricted ones. Shared public TCR beta signatures pointed to both CMV infection and a matching HLA type. Broader study findings: Cumulative frequency of public TCR beta families picked out carriers of CMV plus the relevant HLA. The ex vivo response showed dominance by HLA-C-restricted CMV-specific TCR beta clonotypes.

One entry per CDR3 protein, called by TCRdb with MiXCR from the reads. The profile shows 700,000 to 950,000 distinct CDR3 sequences, around a third of them singletons. In germline, CDR1 is MNHNS, CDR2 SASEGT. The CDR3 runs to 14 residues. Trimming took off 6 bases at V and 0 bases at J, with 12 bases between the two ends. Regarding this clonotype: Its antigen is undetermined.

The sample was cultured CD8+ T cells from PBMCs, taken from culture after CMV antigen stimulation. The TCR comes from a human donor in good health (CMV status not recorded). Some clones in this sample may be carry-over from other donors' samples. The chain joins TRBV6-1 to TRBJ2-7; D perhaps matches TRBD2 (5 bases). CDR3 sequence reads: CASSPYEGSYEQYV. The CDR3 DNA sequence: TGTGCCAGCAGCCCCTATGAGGGCTCCTACGAGCAGTACGTC.